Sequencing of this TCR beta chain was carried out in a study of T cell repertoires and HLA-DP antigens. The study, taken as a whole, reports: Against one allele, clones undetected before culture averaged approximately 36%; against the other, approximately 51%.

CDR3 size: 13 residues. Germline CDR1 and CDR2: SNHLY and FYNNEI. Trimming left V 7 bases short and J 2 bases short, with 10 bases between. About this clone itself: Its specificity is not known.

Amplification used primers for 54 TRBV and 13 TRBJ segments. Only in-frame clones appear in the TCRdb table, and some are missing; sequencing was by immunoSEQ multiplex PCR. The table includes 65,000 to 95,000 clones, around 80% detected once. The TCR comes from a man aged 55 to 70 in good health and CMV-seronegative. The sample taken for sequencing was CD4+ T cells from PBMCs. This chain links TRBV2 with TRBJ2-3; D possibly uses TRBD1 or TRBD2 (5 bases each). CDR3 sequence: CASNRGDTDTQYF. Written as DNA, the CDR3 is TGTGCCAGCAACCGAGGGGACACAGATACGCAGTATTTT. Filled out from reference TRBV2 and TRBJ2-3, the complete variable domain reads EPEVTQTPSHQVTQMGQEVILRCVPISNHLYFYWYRQILGQKVEFLVSFYNNEISEKSEIFDDQFSVERPDGSNFTLKIRSTKLEDSAMYFCASNRGDTDTQYFGPGTRLTVL.